This TCR beta chain was recovered during a study of shared clonotypes between healthy human individuals. Whole-study findings and limits: Inspection by rarefaction showed sorted-subset sequencing to be incomplete despite large depth. Naive CD4 clonotypes were shared across a few donors at 4% to 5%.

This CDR3 contains 14 residues. Germline V gives CDR1 ENHRY, CDR2 SYGVKD. Losses at the gene ends were 3 bases for V and 5 bases for J; bases not matched to a gene: 3. The table came from immunoSEQ multiplex PCR; TCRdb's copy has only in-frame clones and leaves some out. The table includes millions of clones, around 95% detected once. A single count supports this clone. Its target is unknown. The source of this sequence is a man in his late teens or twenties in good health. Material for sequencing was naive CD4+ T cells sorted from blood. Subset of the sample: CD45RA+ positively selected. The V call is TRBV10-3, the J call TRBJ2-1, with 8 bases that match TRBD2. The CDR3 DNA is TGTGCCATCAGTGAACTAGCGGTTAACAATGAGCAGTTCTTC. Translated: CAISELAVNNEQFF.